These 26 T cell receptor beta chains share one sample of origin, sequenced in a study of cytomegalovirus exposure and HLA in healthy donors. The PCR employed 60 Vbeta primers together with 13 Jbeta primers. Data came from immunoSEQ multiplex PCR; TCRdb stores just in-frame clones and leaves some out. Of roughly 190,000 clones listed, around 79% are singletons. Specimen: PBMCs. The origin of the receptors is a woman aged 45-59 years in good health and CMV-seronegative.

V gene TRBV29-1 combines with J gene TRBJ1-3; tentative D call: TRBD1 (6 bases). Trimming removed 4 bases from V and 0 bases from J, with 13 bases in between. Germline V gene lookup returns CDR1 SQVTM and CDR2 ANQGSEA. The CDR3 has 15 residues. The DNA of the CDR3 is TGCAGCGTTGTCGGGACACCGGGCTCTGGAAACACCATATATTTT. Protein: CSVVGTPGSGNTIYF. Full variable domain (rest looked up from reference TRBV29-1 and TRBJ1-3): SAVISQKPSRDICQRGTSLTIQCQVDSQVTMMFWYRQQPGQSLTLIATANQGSEATYESGFVIDKFPISRPNLTFSTLTVSNMSPEDSSIYLCSVVGTPGSGNTIYFGEGSWLTVV.

The CDR3 bases are TGTGCCACCAGCAGATCGGGACTAGCGGGAGTAGCGACAGATACGCAGTATTTT. Protein product: CATSRSGLAGVATDTQYF. This rearrangement joins TRBV15 to TRBJ2-3; 14 bases align to TRBD2. There are 18 residues in the CDR3. Germline V gene data show CDR1 as LNHNV and CDR2 as YYDKDF (reference sequence). The V segment lost 2 bases and the J segment 3 bases; nucleotides outside the gene matches: 7.

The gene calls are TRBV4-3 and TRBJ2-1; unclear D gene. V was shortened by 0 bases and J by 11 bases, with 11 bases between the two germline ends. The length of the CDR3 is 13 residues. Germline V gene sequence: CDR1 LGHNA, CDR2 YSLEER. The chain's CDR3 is CASSQERQTQQFF. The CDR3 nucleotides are TGCGCCAGCAGCCAAGAGAGGCAGACTCAGCAGTTCTTC.

Written as DNA, the CDR3 is TGTGCCAGTAGTATATTACCAGGGGCCACCGGAAACACCATATATTTT. It yields the protein CASSILPGATGNTIYF. The gene calls are TRBV19 and TRBJ1-3; D is perhaps TRBD1 (6 bases). This CDR3 is built from 16 residues. Trimming took 2 bases from V and 4 from J, leaving 15 bases between them. The germline V gene has CDR1 LNHDA and CDR2 SQIVND (reference sequence).

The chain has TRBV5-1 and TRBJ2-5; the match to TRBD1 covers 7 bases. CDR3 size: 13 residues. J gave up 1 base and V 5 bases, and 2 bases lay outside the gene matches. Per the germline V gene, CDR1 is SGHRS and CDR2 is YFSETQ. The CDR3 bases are TGCGCCAGCAGTCGACAGGGCCAAGAGACCCAGTACTTC. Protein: CASSRQGQETQYF.

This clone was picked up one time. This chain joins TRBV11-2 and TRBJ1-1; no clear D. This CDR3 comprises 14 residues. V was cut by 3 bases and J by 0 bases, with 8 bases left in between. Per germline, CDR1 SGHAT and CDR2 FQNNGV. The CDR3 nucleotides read TGTGCCAGCAGCTTCCTACCATTGAACACTGAAGCTTTCTTT. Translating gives CASSFLPLNTEAFF. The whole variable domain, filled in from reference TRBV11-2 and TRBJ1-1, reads EAGVAQSPRYKIIEKRQSVAFWCNPISGHATLYWYQQILGQGPKLLIQFQNNGVVDDSQLPKDRFSAERLKGVDSTLKIQPAKLEDSAVYLCASSFLPLNTEAFFGQGTRLTVV.

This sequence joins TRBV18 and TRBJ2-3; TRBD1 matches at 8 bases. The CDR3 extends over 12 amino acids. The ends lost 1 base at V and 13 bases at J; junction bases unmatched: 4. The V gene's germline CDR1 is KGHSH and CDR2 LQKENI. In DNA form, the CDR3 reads TGTGCCAGCTCACCACGGGACAGGTCAAAGTATTTT. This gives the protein CASSPRDRSKYF.

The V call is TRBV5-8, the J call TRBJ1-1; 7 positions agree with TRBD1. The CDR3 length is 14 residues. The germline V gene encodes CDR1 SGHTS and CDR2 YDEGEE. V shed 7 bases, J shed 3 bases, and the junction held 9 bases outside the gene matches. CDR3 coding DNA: TGTGCCAGCGGGACGGGCAGGGGGTACACTGAAGCTTTCTTT. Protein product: CASGTGRGYTEAFF. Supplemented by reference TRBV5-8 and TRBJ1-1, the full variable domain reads EAGVTQSPTHLIKTRGQQATLRCSPISGHTSVYWYQQALGLGLQFLLWYDEGEERNRGNFPPRFSGRQFPNYSSELNVNALELEDSALYLCASGTGRGYTEAFFGQGTRLTVV.

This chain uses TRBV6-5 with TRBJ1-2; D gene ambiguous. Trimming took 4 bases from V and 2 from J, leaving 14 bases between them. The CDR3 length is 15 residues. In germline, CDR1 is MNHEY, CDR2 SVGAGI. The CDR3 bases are TGTGCCAGCAGTTCACCGAGGTTAAGGAACTATGGCTACACCTTC. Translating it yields CASSSPRLRNYGYTF.

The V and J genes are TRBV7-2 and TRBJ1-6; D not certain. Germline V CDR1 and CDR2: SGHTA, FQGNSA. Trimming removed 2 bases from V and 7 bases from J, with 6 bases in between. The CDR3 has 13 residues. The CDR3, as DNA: TGTGCCAGCAGCTTAACGGGAAATTCACCCCTCCACTTT. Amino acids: CASSLTGNSPLHF.

CDR3 coding DNA: TGTGCCAGCAGCACCGGACAGAGCAATCAGCCCCAGCATTTT. Translated: CASSTGQSNQPQHF. The chain joins TRBV9 to TRBJ1-5, with a possible D match to TRBD1 (6 bases). The CDR3 totals 14 residues. Germline V gene sequence: CDR1 SGDLS, CDR2 YYNGEE. Trimming took off 4 bases at V and 1 base at J, with 9 bases between the two ends.

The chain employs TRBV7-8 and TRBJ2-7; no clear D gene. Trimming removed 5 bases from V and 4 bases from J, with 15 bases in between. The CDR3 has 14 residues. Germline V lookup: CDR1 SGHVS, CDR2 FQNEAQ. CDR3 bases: TGTGCCAGCAGCCCCCCTGGCCGGCGGTACGAGCAGTACTTC. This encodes CASSPPGRRYEQYF. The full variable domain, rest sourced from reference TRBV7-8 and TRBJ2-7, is GAGVSQSPRYKVAKRGQDVALRCDPISGHVSLFWYQQALGQGPEFLTYFQNEAQLDKSGLPSDRFFAERPEGSVSTLKIQRTQQEDSAVYLCASSPPGRRYEQYFGPGTRLTVT.

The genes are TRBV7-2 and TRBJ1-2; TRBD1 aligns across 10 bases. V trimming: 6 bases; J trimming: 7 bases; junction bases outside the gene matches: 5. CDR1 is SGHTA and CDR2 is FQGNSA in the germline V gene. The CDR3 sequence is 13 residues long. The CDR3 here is CASRLTGGGGYTF. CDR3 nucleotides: TGTGCCAGCAGACTGACAGGGGGCGGTGGCTACACCTTC. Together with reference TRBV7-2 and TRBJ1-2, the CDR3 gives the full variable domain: GAGVSQSPSNKVTEKGKDVELRCDPISGHTALYWYRQSLGQGLEFLIYFQGNSAPDKSGLPSDRFSAERTGGSVSTLTIQRTQQEDSAVYLCASRLTGGGGYTFGSGTRLTVV.

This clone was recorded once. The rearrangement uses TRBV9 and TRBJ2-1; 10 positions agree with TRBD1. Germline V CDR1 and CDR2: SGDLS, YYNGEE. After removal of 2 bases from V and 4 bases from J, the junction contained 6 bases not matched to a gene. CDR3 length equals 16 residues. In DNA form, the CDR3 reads TGTGCCAGCAGCGTCCGACAGGGGGCGCGTTACAATGAGCAGTTCTTC. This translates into CASSVRQGARYNEQFF.

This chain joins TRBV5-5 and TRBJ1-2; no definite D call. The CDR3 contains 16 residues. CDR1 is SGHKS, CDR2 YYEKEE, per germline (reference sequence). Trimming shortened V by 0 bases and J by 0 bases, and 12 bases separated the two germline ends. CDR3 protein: CASSLALQQTNYGYTF. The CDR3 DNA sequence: TGTGCCAGCAGCTTGGCCCTACAACAGACTAACTATGGCTACACCTTC.

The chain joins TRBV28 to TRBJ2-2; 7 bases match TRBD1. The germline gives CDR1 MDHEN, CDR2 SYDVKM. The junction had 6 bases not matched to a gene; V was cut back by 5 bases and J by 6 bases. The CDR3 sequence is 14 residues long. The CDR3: CASSTHTGAGELFF. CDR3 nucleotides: TGTGCCAGCAGTACCCACACAGGGGCCGGGGAGCTGTTTTTT.

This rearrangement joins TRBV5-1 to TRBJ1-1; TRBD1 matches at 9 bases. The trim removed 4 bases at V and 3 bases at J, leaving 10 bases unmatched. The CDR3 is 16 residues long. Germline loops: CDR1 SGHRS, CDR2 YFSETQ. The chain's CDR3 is CASSPDRDRVDTEAFF. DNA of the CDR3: TGCGCCAGCAGCCCCGATAGGGACAGGGTTGACACTGAAGCTTTCTTT.

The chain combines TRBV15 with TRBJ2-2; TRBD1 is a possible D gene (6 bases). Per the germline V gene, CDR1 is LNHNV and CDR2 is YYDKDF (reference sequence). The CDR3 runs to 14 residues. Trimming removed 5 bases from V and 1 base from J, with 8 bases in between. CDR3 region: CATSAQGNTGELFF. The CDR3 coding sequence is TGTGCCACCAGCGCACAGGGGAACACCGGGGAGCTGTTTTTT.

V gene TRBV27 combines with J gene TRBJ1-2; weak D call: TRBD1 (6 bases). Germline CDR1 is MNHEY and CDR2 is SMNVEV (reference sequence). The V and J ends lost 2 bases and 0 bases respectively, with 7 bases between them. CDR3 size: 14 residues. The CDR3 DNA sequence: TGTGCCAGCAGTTTAAACAGGGCTAACTATGGCTACACCTTC. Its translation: CASSLNRANYGYTF.

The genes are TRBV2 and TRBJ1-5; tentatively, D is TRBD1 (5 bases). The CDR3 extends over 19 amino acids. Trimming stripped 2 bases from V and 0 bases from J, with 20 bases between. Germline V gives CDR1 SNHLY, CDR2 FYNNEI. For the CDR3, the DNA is TGTGCCAGCAGTGAAATTTTGGTGCAGGGCCTTTATAGCAATCAGCCCCAGCATTTT. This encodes CASSEILVQGLYSNQPQHF.

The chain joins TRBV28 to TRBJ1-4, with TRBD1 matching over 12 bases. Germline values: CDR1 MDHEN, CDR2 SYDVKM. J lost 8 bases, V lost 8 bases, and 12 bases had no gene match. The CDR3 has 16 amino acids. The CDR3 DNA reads TGTGCCAGCGCCGGGGACAGGGGGCATGGGTACGAAAAACTGTTTTTT. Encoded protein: CASAGDRGHGYEKLFF.

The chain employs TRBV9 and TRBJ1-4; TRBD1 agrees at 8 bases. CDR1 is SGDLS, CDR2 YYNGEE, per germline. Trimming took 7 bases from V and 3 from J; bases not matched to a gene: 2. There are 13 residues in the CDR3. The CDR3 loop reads CASAQGANEKLFF. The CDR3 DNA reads TGTGCCAGCGCACAGGGGGCTAATGAAAAACTGTTTTTT. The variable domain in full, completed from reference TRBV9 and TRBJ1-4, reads DSGVTQTPKHLITATGQRVTLRCSPRSGDLSVYWYQQSLDQGLQFLIQYYNGEERAKGNILERFSAQQFPDLHSELNLSSLELGDSALYFCASAQGANEKLFFGSGTQLSVL.

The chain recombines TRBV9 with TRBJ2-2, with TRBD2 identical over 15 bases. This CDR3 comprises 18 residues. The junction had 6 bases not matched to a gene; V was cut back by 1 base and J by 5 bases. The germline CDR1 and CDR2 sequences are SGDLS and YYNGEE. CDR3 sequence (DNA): TGTGCCAGCAGCGTACCTGGACTAGCGGGAGGGGGTACCGGGGAGCTGTTTTTT. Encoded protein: CASSVPGLAGGGTGELFF.

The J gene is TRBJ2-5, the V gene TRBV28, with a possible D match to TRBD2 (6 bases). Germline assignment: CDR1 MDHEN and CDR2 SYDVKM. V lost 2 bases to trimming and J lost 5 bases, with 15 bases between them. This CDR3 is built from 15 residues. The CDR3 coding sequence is TGTGCCAGCAGTTTAGGGGGGATTCAGCTGGAGACCCAGTACTTC. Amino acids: CASSLGGIQLETQYF.

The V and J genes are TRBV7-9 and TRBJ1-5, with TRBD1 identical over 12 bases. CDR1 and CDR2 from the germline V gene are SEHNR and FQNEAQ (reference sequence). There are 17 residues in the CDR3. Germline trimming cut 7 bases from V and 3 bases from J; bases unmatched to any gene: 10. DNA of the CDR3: TGTGCCAGCACCTTTAGGGGGGACAGGGGGCCCAATCAGCCCCAGCATTTT. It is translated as CASTFRGDRGPNQPQHF.

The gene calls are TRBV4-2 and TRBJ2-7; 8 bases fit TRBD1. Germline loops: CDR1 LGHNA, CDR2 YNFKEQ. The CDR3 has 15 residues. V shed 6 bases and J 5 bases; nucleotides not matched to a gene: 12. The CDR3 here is CASRGPGQGVDEQYF. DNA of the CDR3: TGTGCCAGCAGGGGCCCCGGACAGGGCGTCGACGAGCAGTACTTC.